These 26 T cell receptor beta chains came from one sample sequenced in a study of sequential checkpoint blockade in melanoma. As for treatment: randomized to nivolumab then ipilimumab (arm A) or the reverse (arm B). TCRdb keeps only in-frame clones here, not all; method: immunoSEQ multiplex PCR. The sample includes about 4,700 clones, around 19% of them seen just once. Sequenced material: tumor tissue (inferred from file names), taken from a patient given nivolumab and ipilimumab in sequence. Receptors originate from a human donor with melanoma.

This clone has just a few counts. This chain joins TRBV6-8 and TRBJ2-2; TRBD1 is a possible D gene (6 bases). The CDR3 runs 14 residues. Trimming removed 5 bases from V and 5 bases from J, with 12 bases in between. Germline V gives CDR1 MNHGY, CDR2 SAAAGT. Written as DNA, the CDR3 is TGTGCCAGCAGTGGGGGCAGTGGGACCGGGGAGCTGTTTTTT. It encodes CASSGGSGTGELFF.

The chain employs TRBV27 and TRBJ1-6, with D perhaps TRBD1 (5 bases). The CDR3 is made up of 17 amino acids. The germline V gene has CDR1 MNHEY and CDR2 SMNVEV (reference sequence). CDR3 loop: CATRDLTESSYNSPLHF. DNA of the CDR3: TGTGCAACCCGGGACCTTACCGAAAGCTCCTATAATTCACCCCTCCACTTT.

This clone appeared many times. The V call is TRBV10-3, the J call TRBJ2-1, with 9 bases fitting TRBD2. This CDR3 region has 16 residues. Looked up from germline, CDR1 is ENHRY and CDR2 is SYGVKD. J was trimmed by 6 bases and V by 2 bases; bases with no gene match: 8. CDR3 DNA sequence: TGTGCCATCAGTGAGAGTACAATAGCGGGGGTCAATGAGCAGTTCTTC. It specifies CAISESTIAGVNEQFF.

The chain is built from TRBV6-8 and TRBJ1-1, with D possibly matching TRBD1 (6 bases). This CDR3 spans 15 amino acids. Germline V CDR1 and CDR2: MNHGY, SAAAGT. V shed 2 bases and J shed 4 bases, with 14 bases lying between them. In DNA form, the CDR3 reads TGTGCCAGCAGTTACGGGGGGCGCGAAATCACTGAAGCTTTCTTT. It codes for CASSYGGREITEAFF.

The chain links TRBV18 to TRBJ1-6, with D unclear. From germline, CDR1 is KGHSH and CDR2 LQKENI. V lost 5 bases, J lost 10 bases, and 15 bases lay in between. This CDR3 spans 14 amino acids. As DNA, the CDR3 is TGTGCCAGCTCAGCAGCGGGAGGGAACTCACCCCTCCACTTT. Protein sequence: CASSAAGGNSPLHF.

This clone was detected only a few times. This sequence joins TRBV28 and TRBJ1-4, with TRBD1 as a possible D gene (5 bases). There are 14 residues in the CDR3. V lost 3 bases to trimming and J lost 4 bases, with 9 bases between them. In germline, CDR1 is MDHEN, CDR2 SYDVKM. CDR3 loop: CASSFPGGNEKLFF. The DNA for the CDR3 is TGTGCCAGCAGTTTCCCCGGGGGTAATGAAAAACTGTTTTTT.

This clone was seen many times. V is TRBV11-3 and J is TRBJ2-3; the D call may be TRBD1 or TRBD2 (7 bases each). V lost 1 base and J lost 2, with 19 bases in between. CDR1 and CDR2 from the germline V gene are SGHNT and YENEEA. CDR3 length: 18 residues. CDR3 nucleotides: TGTGCCAGCAGCTTAGGACAGGGAGGGACGAGGGACACAGATACGCAGTATTTT. Its protein is CASSLGQGGTRDTDTQYF.

V and J are TRBV28 and TRBJ2-7; a possible D gene is TRBD1 (6 bases). The CDR3 has 13 amino acids. Germline CDR1 and CDR2: MDHEN and SYDVKM. V lost 2 bases and J 3 bases, leaving 8 bases between the germline ends. The CDR3 region is CASSLRTDYEQYF. The CDR3 nucleotides are TGTGCCAGCAGTTTACGGACAGACTACGAGCAGTACTTC. Supplemented by reference TRBV28 and TRBJ2-7, the full variable domain reads DVKVTQSSRYLVKRTGEKVFLECVQDMDHENMFWYRQDPGLGLRLIYFSYDVKMKEKGDIPEGYSVSREKKERFSLILESASTNQTSMYLCASSLRTDYEQYFGPGTRLTVT.

The chain combines TRBV9 with TRBJ1-1; no firm D call. The CDR3 extends over 15 amino acids. Germline assignment: CDR1 SGDLS and CDR2 YYNGEE. The V gene lost 4 bases and the J gene lost 4 bases, with 17 bases spanning the gap. The CDR3 here is CASSPRPGRITEAFF. The CDR3 DNA follows: TGTGCCAGCAGCCCTCGTCCCGGCAGAATCACTGAAGCTTTCTTT.

The CDR3 coding sequence is TGTGCCAGTAGTATTCTGTCAGAGTCCTACGAGCAGTACTTC. Its translation is CASSILSESYEQYF. The chain joins TRBV19 to TRBJ2-7; no firm D call. V lost 3 bases to trimming and J lost 1 base, with 10 bases between them. Looked up from germline, CDR1 is LNHDA and CDR2 is SQIVND (reference sequence). This CDR3 comprises 14 residues.

This chain joins TRBV6-8 and TRBJ2-7; a weak D match, TRBD2 (5 bases). Germline CDR1 MNHGY, CDR2 SAAAGT. Trimming left V 6 bases short and J 4 bases short, with 10 bases between. The CDR3 has 12 residues. In DNA, the CDR3 is TGTGCCAGCAGGACTACTAGTTACGAGCAGTACTTC. Translated: CASRTTSYEQYF.

This clone was observed a handful of times. The chain is built from TRBV23-1 and TRBJ1-5; D is ambiguous. TRBV23-1 is placed among ORFs of uncertain function. There are 14 residues in the CDR3. Trimming stripped 6 bases from V and 1 base from J, with 10 bases between. The CDR3 here is CASSQAPSNQPQHF. CDR3 nucleotides: TGCGCCAGCAGCCAAGCCCCCAGCAATCAGCCCCAGCATTTT.

The chain employs TRBV11-3 and TRBJ1-2; 8 bases agree with TRBD1. CDR1 and CDR2 from the germline V gene are SGHNT and YENEEA. After removal of 4 bases from V and 6 bases from J, the junction contained 13 bases not matched to a gene. The CDR3 has 16 residues. CDR3 residues: CASSSRTGTGGDGYTF. In DNA form, the CDR3 reads TGTGCCAGCAGCTCACGTACCGGGACAGGAGGAGATGGCTACACCTTC.

The CDR3 spells CASNAGSGKETQYF. CDR3 coding DNA: TGTGCCAGCAACGCTGGGAGCGGCAAAGAGACCCAGTACTTC. The chain carries TRBV28 and TRBJ2-5; possibly TRBD2 for D (5 bases). From germline, CDR1 is MDHEN and CDR2 SYDVKM. V lost 7 bases and J 3 bases, leaving 15 bases between the germline ends. This CDR3 has 14 residues.

The V call is TRBV1, the J call TRBJ2-7; the D call in the table, TRBD1, was not verified against the DNA. TRBV1 is assigned pseudogene status. The CDR3 is made up of 15 amino acids. The CDR3 protein is CASSLDRGVGYEQYF. The CDR3 nucleotides read TGCGCCAGCAGCCTCGACAGGGGGGTGGGATACGAGCAGTACTTC.

CDR3 nucleotide sequence: TGCGCCAGCAGCTTGTCATCAGGGGAGTGGGAGACCCAGTACTTC. Its translation: CASSLSSGEWETQYF. The chain uses TRBV5-1 and TRBJ2-5; weak D call: TRBD1 (6 bases). Germline loops: CDR1 SGHRS, CDR2 YFSETQ. The V end was cut by 1 base, the J end by 5 bases, with 15 bases between. The CDR3 is 15 residues long.

This clone was recorded a few times. This sequence joins TRBV18 and TRBJ2-7; no reliable D call. The germline V gene has CDR1 KGHSH and CDR2 LQKENI. The length of the CDR3 is 12 residues. V was pared by 4 bases and J by 6 bases, with 10 bases between. The CDR3: CASSLDSGEQYF. The CDR3 DNA follows: TGTGCCAGCTCACTCGACTCTGGCGAGCAGTACTTC.

The CDR3 sequence is CASSVAIGETQYF. The CDR3 nucleotides read TGTGCCAGCAGCGTAGCTATCGGGGAGACCCAGTACTTC. V usage is TRBV9 and J usage is TRBJ2-5; D remains ambiguous. The germline V gene has CDR1 SGDLS and CDR2 YYNGEE. V shed 0 bases and J shed 5 bases, with 8 bases lying between them. The CDR3 spans 13 residues.

By share of the sample, this clone is large. The chain carries TRBV15 and TRBJ2-7, with TRBD2 matching over 11 bases. CDR3 size: 15 residues. Looked up from germline, CDR1 is LNHNV and CDR2 is YYDKDF (reference sequence). V shed 4 bases, J shed 1 base, and the junction held 3 bases outside the gene matches. The chain's CDR3 is CATSIGLAGSYEQYF. DNA of the CDR3: TGTGCCACCAGCATAGGACTAGCGGGTTCCTACGAGCAGTACTTC.

The chain employs TRBV28 and TRBJ1-1; D gene ambiguous. The CDR3 is 13 amino acids. The germline V and J ends were trimmed by 4 bases and 6 bases, with 12 bases remaining between them. In germline, CDR1 is MDHEN, CDR2 SYDVKM. CDR3 residues: CASSSDHRAEAFF. In nucleotides, the CDR3 is TGTGCCAGCAGTTCGGACCATAGGGCTGAAGCTTTCTTT. The full variable domain, in which reference TRBV28 and TRBJ1-1 provide the parts outside the CDR3, is DVKVTQSSRYLVKRTGEKVFLECVQDMDHENMFWYRQDPGLGLRLIYFSYDVKMKEKGDIPEGYSVSREKKERFSLILESASTNQTSMYLCASSSDHRAEAFFGQGTRLTVV.

By share, this clone ranks as medium-sized. The genes are TRBV11-3 and TRBJ2-5; TRBD2 agrees at 9 bases. Germline loops: CDR1 SGHNT, CDR2 YENEEA. J was trimmed by 0 bases and V by 6 bases; bases with no gene match: 5. The length of the CDR3 is 15 residues. The CDR3 reads CASREAGGNQETQYF. The CDR3 region has the DNA TGTGCCAGCAGGGAAGCGGGGGGTAACCAAGAGACCCAGTACTTC.

This clone is labeled as medium-sized. This chain joins TRBV11-3 and TRBJ1-1, with D possibly matching TRBD1 (6 bases). This CDR3 has 14 amino acids. Trimming removed 4 bases from V and 0 bases from J, with 9 bases in between. CDR1 is SGHNT, CDR2 YENEEA, per germline. CDR3 sequence reads: CASSWGPMNTEAFF. As DNA, the CDR3 is TGTGCCAGCAGCTGGGGGCCCATGAACACTGAAGCTTTCTTT.

This chain joins TRBV18 and TRBJ2-2; no reliable D call. V was pared by 3 bases and J by 1 base, with 15 bases between. Germline V gives CDR1 KGHSH, CDR2 LQKENI. This CDR3 has 17 residues. The CDR3 loop reads CASSPTFQSRNTGELFF. The CDR3 DNA follows: TGTGCCAGCTCACCGACTTTTCAGTCTCGGAACACCGGGGAGCTGTTTTTT.

This chain connects TRBV6-8 to TRBJ1-4; no reliable D call. This CDR3 has 15 residues. Germline loops: CDR1 MNHGY, CDR2 SAAAGT. V was shortened by 7 bases and J by 3 bases, with 15 bases between the two germline ends. The CDR3 loop is CASTRQRGSNEKLFF. In DNA, the CDR3 is TGTGCCAGCACGAGGCAGCGAGGGTCTAATGAAAAACTGTTTTTT.

This clone was picked up a small number of times. The chain couples TRBV15 to TRBJ2-3; 10 positions agree with TRBD1. Trimming removed 9 bases from V and 3 bases from J; junction bases left unmatched: 15. The V gene's germline CDR1 is LNHNV and CDR2 YYDKDF (reference sequence). The CDR3 extends over 17 amino acids. This CDR3 reads CATASSRWTGGTDTQYF. The CDR3 DNA reads as TGTGCCACGGCCTCTTCGCGGTGGACAGGGGGGACAGATACGCAGTATTTT.

Sample share makes this clone large. This chain connects TRBV15 to TRBJ2-7, with TRBD1 identical over 12 bases. Germline loops: CDR1 LNHNV, CDR2 YYDKDF (reference sequence). The V and J ends lost 5 bases and 7 bases, in that order; junction bases with no gene match: 12. CDR3 length: 16 residues. The CDR3 loop reads CATSERTGQGAREQYF. For the CDR3, the DNA is TGTGCCACCAGCGAGCGAACGGGACAGGGGGCTCGGGAGCAGTACTTC.